These 9 T cell receptor beta chains share one sample of origin, sequenced in a study of CD8+CD57+ T cells in acquired aplastic anemia (dated by TCRdb to 2016 to 2018). The listed sequencing device is Illumina HiSeq 2000. Genomic DNA served as template for TCR beta VDJ combination and CDR3 sequence profiling. TCRdb trimmed the raw reads at Q25, called clones with MiXCR and kept productive beta chains. Every CDR3 protein is listed once, alongside the most common genes and DNA of its rows. The table for this sample lists 180,000 or so distinct CDR3 sequences; around 48% of them were counted only once. The top ten hold about 1.7% of the sample. Flow cytometry had shown CD8+CD57+ cell expansion in the patients selected for sequencing. Material: sorted CD4+, CD8+, or CD8+CD57+ T cells (not recorded which) from PBMCs. The receptor set was obtained from a human donor with aplastic anemia.

The chain couples TRBV3-1 to TRBJ2-5; no definite D call. Trimming removed 3 bases at V and 4 bases at J, with 6 bases between. The CDR3 extends over 12 amino acids. Per germline, CDR1 LGHDT and CDR2 YNNKEL (reference sequence). This CDR3 reads CASSQFGETQYF. The DNA for the CDR3 is TGTGCCAGCAGCCAGTTTGGAGAGACCCAGTACTTC.

This clonotype was seen a few times. A read error is possible here, since a much larger clone lies one base away. The chain joins TRBV25-1 to TRBJ2-7; 7 positions match TRBD2. CDR1 and CDR2 from the germline V gene are MGHDK and SYGVNS. The CDR3 runs 15 residues. CDR3 residues: CASSATSRSSYGQYF. CDR3 sequence (DNA): TGTGCCAGCAGTGCGACTAGCCGGAGCTCCTACGGGCAGTACTTC.

This clonotype was observed a handful of times. V and J are TRBV10-3 and TRBJ2-7, with 11 bases fitting TRBD1. The CDR3 is made up of 17 amino acids. Per germline, CDR1 ENHRY and CDR2 SYGVKD. V lost 7 bases, J lost 3 bases, and 14 bases stayed unmatched. Here the CDR3 DNA reads TGTGCCATCAAGGTAGCGTCCCGAGGGACAGGGGGCTACGAGCAGTACTTC. Its protein is CAIKVASRGTGGYEQYF.

The rearrangement links TRBV10-3 to TRBJ2-1, with D uncertain. Trimming pared 6 bases from V and 9 bases from J, leaving 12 bases between. CDR1 and CDR2 (germline): ENHRY, SYGVKD. The CDR3 is made up of 12 amino acids. CDR3 region: CAISTTSTEQFF. DNA for the CDR3: TGTGCCATCAGCACGACATCTACTGAGCAGTTCTTC.

Comment on this clonotype: The junction shows a germline mismatch at one end, possibly a read error. This rearrangement joins TRBV24-1 to TRBJ2-3, with D perhaps being TRBD1 or TRBD2 (5 bases each). The CDR3 runs to 15 residues. Germline CDR1 reads KGHDR; CDR2 reads SFDVKD. The CDR3 sequence is CATSGADFGTDTQYF. Written as DNA, the CDR3 is TGCGCCACCAGTGGGGCGGACTTTGGCACAGATACGCAGTATTTT.

This clonotype has only a few counts. A much larger clone is a single base away; this may be a read error. The chain links TRBV4-1 to TRBJ2-1; 7 positions agree with TRBD1. V was pared by 3 bases and J by 14 bases, with 4 bases of the junction left unmatched. The germline V gene has CDR1 MGHRA and CDR2 YSYEKL. The CDR3 contains 11 residues. The CDR3 loop is CASSHEGAEFF. In DNA, the CDR3 is TGCGCCAGCAGCCATGAGGGGGCCGAGTTCTTC.

The chain couples TRBV4-2 to TRBJ2-1; TRBD1 might be the D (6 bases). CDR1 is LGHNA, CDR2 YNFKEQ, per germline. The V gene lost 3 bases and the J gene lost 4 bases, with 10 bases spanning the gap. This CDR3 region has 14 residues. DNA of the CDR3: TGTGCCAGCAGCCAGGGGGCCGCGTACAATGAGCAGTTCTTC. It yields the protein CASSQGAAYNEQFF.

The rearrangement joins TRBV9 to TRBJ2-3, with D possibly being TRBD2 (5 bases). The CDR3 is made up of 15 amino acids. V shed 2 bases and J shed 2 bases, with 12 bases lying between them. CDR1 is SGDLS, CDR2 YYNGEE, per germline. CDR3 residues: CASSVGWENTDTQYF. The CDR3 bases are TGTGCCAGCAGCGTTGGGTGGGAGAACACAGATACGCAGTATTTT.

The chain employs TRBV7-3 and TRBJ2-1, with TRBD2 as a possible D gene (7 bases). This CDR3 region has 13 residues. The ends were cut back, 1 base at V and 10 bases at J, with 11 bases in the middle. Germline V lookup: CDR1 SGHTA, CDR2 FQGTGA. The CDR3 sequence is CASSLNREGEQFF. The CDR3 nucleotides are TGTGCCAGCAGCTTAAACAGGGAGGGCGAGCAGTTCTTC.